Here is one T cell receptor beta chain with its context. Its antigen remains unidentified. The sample is drawn from a study of blood T cells in healthy people across ages. The V gene's germline CDR1 is SGHDN and CDR2 FVKESK. The CDR3 length is 17 residues. V shed 3 bases, J shed 13 bases, and the junction held 19 bases outside the gene matches. Study-level findings and limits: Across samples, TCR beta diversity tracked strongly with naive T cell percentage. The study found more naive CD4+ cells and higher diversity in long-lived than aged donors.

The study recruited healthy Caucasian donors from Russia who were aged roughly 6 to 95. The use of a sample-barcoded 5' primer and a J-beta primer mix characterized a second PCR of roughly 7 to 11 cycles. TCRdb reprocessed the 5' RACE reads with MiXCR, giving one entry per CDR3 protein. The table records around 990,000 distinct CDR3 sequences, about two fifths of them present only once. The chain is built from TRBV14 and TRBJ2-4; TRBD2 matches at 9 bases. Material: blood. The TCR was taken from a man aged 18 to 35 in good health. The CDR3 coding sequence is TGTGCCAGCAGCCACAGTTCGCGGGGGGGATTTTACAATGAGCAGTACTTC. The encoded protein is CASSHSSRGGFYNEQYF.